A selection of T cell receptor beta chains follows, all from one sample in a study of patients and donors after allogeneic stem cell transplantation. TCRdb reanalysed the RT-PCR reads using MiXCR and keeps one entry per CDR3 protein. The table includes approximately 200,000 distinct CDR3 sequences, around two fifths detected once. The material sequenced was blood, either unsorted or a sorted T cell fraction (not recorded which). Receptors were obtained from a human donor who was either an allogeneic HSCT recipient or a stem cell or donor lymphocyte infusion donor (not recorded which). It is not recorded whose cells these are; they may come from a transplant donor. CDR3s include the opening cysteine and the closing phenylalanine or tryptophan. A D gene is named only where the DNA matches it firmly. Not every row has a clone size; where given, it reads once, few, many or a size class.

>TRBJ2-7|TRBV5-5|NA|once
CASSLSGTSTYEQYF
TGTGCCAGCAGCCTTTCCGGGACATCTACCTACGAGCAGTACTTC
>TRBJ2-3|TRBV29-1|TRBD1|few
CSVGEDRAFSDTQYF
TGCAGCGTTGGGGAGGACAGGGCCTTTTCAGATACGCAGTATTTT
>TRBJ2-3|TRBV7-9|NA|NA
CASTNTRVSTTDTQYF
TGTGCCAGCACAAACACCAGGGTCTCTACCACAGATACGCAGTATTTT
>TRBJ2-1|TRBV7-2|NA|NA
CASSLVGGNPNEQFF
TGTGCCAGCAGCTTAGTGGGGGGAAACCCCAATGAGCAGTTCTTC
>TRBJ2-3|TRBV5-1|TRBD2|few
CASTRPSGESSTDTQYF
TGCGCCAGCACCCGGCCTAGCGGGGAAAGTAGCACAGATACGCAGTATTTT
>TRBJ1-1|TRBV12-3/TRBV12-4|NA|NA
CASSLQGLNTEAFF
TGTGCCAGCAGTTTACAGGGGCTAAACACTGAAGCTTTCTTT
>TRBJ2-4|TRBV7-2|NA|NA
CASSLGLAGGNIQYF
TGTGCCAGCAGCCTAGGGCTAGCTGGAGGGAACATTCAGTACTTC
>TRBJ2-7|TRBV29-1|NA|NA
CSVFPEQDGEQYF
TGCAGCGTTTTCCCGGAACAGGACGGCGAGCAGTACTTC
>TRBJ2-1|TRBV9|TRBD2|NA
CASSIAGRYNEQFF
TGTGCCAGCAGTATAGCGGGGAGATACAATGAGCAGTTCTTC
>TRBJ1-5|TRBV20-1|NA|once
CSARVDSQSNQPQHF
TGCAGTGCTAGGGTGGACAGTCAGAGCAATCAGCCCCAGCATTTT
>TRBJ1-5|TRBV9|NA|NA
CASSFNSDSNQPQHF
TGTGCCAGCAGCTTCAACTCGGACAGTAATCAGCCCCAGCATTTT
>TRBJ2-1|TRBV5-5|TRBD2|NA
CASSLRTSAIYNEQFF
TGTGCCAGCAGCCTTCGGACTAGCGCAATCTACAATGAGCAGTTCTTC
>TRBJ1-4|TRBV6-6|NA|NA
CASTGQDNEKLFF
TGTGCCAGTACGGGACAAGATAATGAAAAACTGTTTTTT
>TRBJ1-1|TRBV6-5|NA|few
CASSSRQTRNTEAFF
TGTGCCAGCAGTTCTAGGCAGACGCGGAACACTGAAGCTTTCTTT
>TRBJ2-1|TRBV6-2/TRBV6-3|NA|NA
CASSYSTTAYNEQFF
TGTGCCAGCAGTTACTCCACGACCGCCTACAATGAGCAGTTCTTC
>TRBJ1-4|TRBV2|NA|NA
CASSEPNDNEKLFF
TGTGCCAGCAGTGAACCGAATGATAATGAAAAACTGTTTTTT
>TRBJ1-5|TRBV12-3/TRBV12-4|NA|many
CASSLIAGQPQHF
TGTGCCAGCAGTTTAATAGCCGGTCAGCCCCAGCATTTT
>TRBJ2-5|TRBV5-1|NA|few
CASSFPLQGQETQYF
TGCGCCAGCAGCTTTCCTCTACAGGGCCAAGAGACCCAGTACTTC
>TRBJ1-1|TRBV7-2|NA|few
CASSLEPGIQAFF
TGTGCCAGCAGCTTAGAACCGGGTATACAAGCTTTCTTT
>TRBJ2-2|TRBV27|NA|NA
CASSPPNTGELFF
TGTGCCAGCAGTCCCCCGAACACCGGGGAGCTGTTTTTT
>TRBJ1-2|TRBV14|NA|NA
CASSQGRGVGGYTF
TGTGCCAGCAGCCAAGGCCGTGGGGTGGGCGGCTACACCTTC
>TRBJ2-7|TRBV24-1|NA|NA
CATSDPPARYHSYEQYF
TGTGCCACCAGTGATCCTCCGGCGAGATACCACTCCTACGAGCAGTACTTC
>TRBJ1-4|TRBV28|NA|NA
CASSLFEKLFF
TGTGCCAGCAGTTTGTTCGAAAAACTGTTTTTT
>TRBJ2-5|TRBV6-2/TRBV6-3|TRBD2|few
CASSSRLAGVETQYF
TGTGCCAGCAGCTCAAGACTAGCGGGAGTGGAGACCCAGTACTTC
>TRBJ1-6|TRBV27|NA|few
CASSWGQGPSQSSPLHF
TGTGCCAGCAGTTGGGGGCAGGGGCCTTCACAGAGTTCACCCCTCCACTTT
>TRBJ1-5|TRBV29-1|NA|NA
CSVEDNPWTVNNQPQHF
TGCAGCGTTGAAGATAACCCCTGGACGGTTAACAATCAGCCCCAGCATTTT
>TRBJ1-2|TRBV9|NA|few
CASSTRDRSFSDGYTF
TGTGCCAGCAGCACGCGGGACCGATCCTTTTCTGATGGCTACACCTTC
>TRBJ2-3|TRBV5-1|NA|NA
CATARDTSTDTQYF
TGCGCCACCGCGAGGGACACTAGCACAGATACGCAGTATTTT
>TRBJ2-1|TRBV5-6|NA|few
CASSLGSLGNEQFF
TGTGCCAGCAGCTTGGGTAGCCTCGGCAATGAGCAGTTCTTC
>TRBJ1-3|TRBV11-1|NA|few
CASSLRGTFSGNTIYF
TGTGCCAGCAGCTTGAGAGGGACCTTCTCTGGAAACACCATATATTTT
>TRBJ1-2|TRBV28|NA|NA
CASSLASGNGYTF
TGTGCCAGCAGTTTGGCCTCAGGGAATGGCTACACCTTC
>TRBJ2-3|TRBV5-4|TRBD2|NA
CASSRTSGRTYTQYF
TGTGCCAGCAGCAGGACTAGCGGGAGGACCTATACGCAGTATTTT
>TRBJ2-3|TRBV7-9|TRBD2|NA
CASRTGGGTDTQYF
TGTGCCAGCCGAACGGGAGGGGGCACAGATACGCAGTATTTT
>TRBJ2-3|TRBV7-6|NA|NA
CASSLSRGVTDTQYF
TGTGCCAGCAGCTTAAGTCGGGGTGTCACAGATACGCAGTATTTT
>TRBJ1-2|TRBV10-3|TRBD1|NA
CAIGQGERGYTF
TGTGCCATCGGACAGGGGGAAAGAGGCTACACCTTC